This T cell receptor (beta chain) was retrieved from a study of blood T cell repertoires in COVID-19. Study as a whole: Samples taken during acute and convalescent COVID-19 were collected in the United States, Italy and Spain. PBMCs, B-cell-depleted T cells, or T cells were the source of the cDNA or gDNA that made up the material.

Only in-frame clones appear in the TCRdb table, and some are missing; sequencing was by immunoSEQ multiplex PCR. The sample includes almost 250,000 clones, roughly 86% of them seen just once. Seattle cases were enrolled at active infection and followed longitudinally. Remarks on this clone: The sample holds other DNA sequences that translate to the same CDR3.

This receptor was identified in a woman older than 75 with COVID-19, enrolled during active disease. The sequenced sample consisted of peripheral blood.

The DNA for the CDR3 is TGTGCCAGCAGCCAAGGTGGGCAGTATGGCTACACCTTC. As protein: CASSQGGQYGYTF. This chain uses TRBV3-1 (or the pseudogene TRBV3-2) with TRBJ1-2; D ambiguous. The CDR3 has 13 amino acids. The ends were cut back, 1 base at V and 5 bases at J, with 8 bases in the middle. CDR1 and CDR2 from the germline V gene are LGHDT and YNNKEL (reference sequence).